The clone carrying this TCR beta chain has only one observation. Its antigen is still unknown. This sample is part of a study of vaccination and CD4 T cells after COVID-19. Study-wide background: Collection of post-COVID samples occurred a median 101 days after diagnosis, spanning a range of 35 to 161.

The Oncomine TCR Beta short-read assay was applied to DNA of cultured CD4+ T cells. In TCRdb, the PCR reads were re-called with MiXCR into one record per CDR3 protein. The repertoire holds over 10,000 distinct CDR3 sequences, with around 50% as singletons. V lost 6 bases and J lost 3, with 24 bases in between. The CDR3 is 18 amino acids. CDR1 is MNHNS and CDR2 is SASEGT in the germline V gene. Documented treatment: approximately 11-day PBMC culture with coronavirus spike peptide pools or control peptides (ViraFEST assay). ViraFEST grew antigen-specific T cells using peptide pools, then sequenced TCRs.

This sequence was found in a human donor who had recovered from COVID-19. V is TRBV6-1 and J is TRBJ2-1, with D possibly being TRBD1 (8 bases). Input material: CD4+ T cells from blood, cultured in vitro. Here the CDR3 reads CASSAGRGGQDHYNEQFF. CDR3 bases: TGTGCCAGCAGCGCTGGCCGCGGGGGACAGGACCACTACAATGAGCAGTTCTTC.